This T cell receptor beta chain was identified during a study of vaccination and CD4 T cells after COVID-19. As for the study in general: The cells were exposed to overlapping spike peptides originating from SARS-CoV-2, HCoV-NL63, HCoV-OC43 and HCoV-229E for stimulation.

CDR3 length: 15 residues. Germline CDR1 reads KGHDR; CDR2 reads SFDVKD. Losses at the gene ends were 5 bases for V and 5 bases for J; bases not matched to a gene: 10. Concerning this clonotype itself: No antigen is known for it.

Scientists ran DNA taken from cultured CD4+ T cells through the Oncomine TCR Beta short-read assay for sequencing. Genomic DNA from cultured CD4+ T cells was extracted. TCRdb passed the PCR reads through MiXCR, listing each CDR3 protein once. The profile covers 12,000 or so distinct CDR3 sequences, with under 45% appearing a single time and approximately 16% taken by the ten largest. Regarding treatment: roughly ten-day PBMC culture with coronavirus spike peptide pools or control peptides (ViraFEST assay). One should note that the unexposed donor's CD4+ T cells were collected before the COVID-19 pandemic (2011-2018). Days 3 and 7 saw half the medium replaced with fresh IL-2 medium. Cells permitting, SARS-CoV-2 S/N served as probes for unexposed-donor CD4+ T cells, and four cold-coronavirus spikes did too. Study observations and caveats: Spike mono-reactivity applied to 304 of 307 vaccine-specific clones detected in convalescent patients.

The chain links TRBV24-1 to TRBJ1-2; TRBD1 matches at 7 bases. What was sequenced was CD4+ T cells from blood, cultured in vitro. This TCR was sampled from a human donor in good health. The CDR3 DNA reads TGTGCCACCAGTGCCCCCCGGGACAGCGAATATGGCTACACCTTC. Residues: CATSAPRDSEYGYTF.